This T cell receptor beta chain was recorded in a study of untreated major depressive disorder. Each depressed patient was pairwise matched to a non-depressed control for sex, age, current smoking status and body mass index. Excluded: major illness, comorbidity, regular medication, drug use, over 100 g alcohol weekly. The protocol was immunoSEQ multiplex PCR, while the TCRdb copy is restricted to in-frame clones and leaves out a portion. This sample has approximately 20,000 clones, with more than 75% found just once. Sequenced input: CD4+ T cells from PBMCs. The TCR originated in a young woman in good health.

The CDR3 here is CASSVQGSYEQYF. In nucleotides, the CDR3 is TGTGCCAGCAGTGTTCAGGGTTCCTACGAGCAGTACTTC. The chain uses TRBV2 and TRBJ2-7, with D tentatively TRBD1 (5 bases). In germline, CDR1 is SNHLY, CDR2 FYNNEI. The CDR3 spans 13 residues. Deletions cut 4 bases from V and 1 base from J, with 8 bases between.